This T cell receptor (beta chain) was recovered during a study of control samples from healthy donors and cancer patients. The CDR3 loop spans 20 amino acids. The J segment lost 6 bases and the V segment lost 8 bases, leaving 27 bases of the junction unmatched. From germline, CDR1 is LGHNT and CDR2 FRNRAP. The assay was immunoSEQ multiplex PCR, and TCRdb's table has in-frame clones only and misses some. The sample consists of 95,000 to 110,000 clones, approximately 90% of them appearing once. In this sample, this clone turned up once. This sequence was found in a man in his sixties with lung cancer. J is TRBJ1-5 and V is TRBV12-5, with 8 positions matching TRBD1. The sample was PBMCs. The CDR3 here is CASSNSRQGAEGISGQPQHF. The CDR3 DNA sequence: TGTGCTAGTTCGAACTCCCGCCAGGGGGCTGAGGGAATAAGTGGTCAGCCCCAGCATTTT.